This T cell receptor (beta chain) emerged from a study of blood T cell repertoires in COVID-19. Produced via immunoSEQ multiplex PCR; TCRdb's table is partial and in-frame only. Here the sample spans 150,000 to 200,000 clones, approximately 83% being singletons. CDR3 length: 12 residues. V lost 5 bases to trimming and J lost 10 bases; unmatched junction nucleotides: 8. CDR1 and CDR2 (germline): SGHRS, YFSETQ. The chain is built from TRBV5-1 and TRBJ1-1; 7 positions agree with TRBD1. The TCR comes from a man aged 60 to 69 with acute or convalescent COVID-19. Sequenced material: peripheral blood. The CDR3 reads CASSLGGTGAFF. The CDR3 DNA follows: TGCGCCAGCAGTTTAGGGGGCACGGGAGCTTTCTTT.